The rows below give T cell receptor beta chains drawn from one sample of a study of cytomegalovirus exposure and HLA in healthy donors. Using immunoSEQ multiplex PCR, the repertoire was profiled, and TCRdb retains in-frame clones only, with some absent. Its clone listing holds about 35,000 clones. Sequenced input: PBMCs. The receptors originated from a man aged 40-55 years in good health and CMV-seronegative. CDR3s include the opening cysteine and the closing phenylalanine or tryptophan. Fields, in order: V gene, J gene, CDR3 protein.

TRBV29-1	TRBJ2-3	CSVDGAWLPGEFWTDTQYF
TRBV7-6	TRBJ2-1	CASSSRLDNEQFF
TRBV6-1	TRBJ2-7	CASSEGRDEQYF
TRBV4-2	TRBJ1-5	CASSQEHGQPQHF
TRBV18	TRBJ2-3	CASSPPGMKTDTQYF
TRBV18	TRBJ2-7	CASSPDRGEQYF
TRBV25-1	TRBJ2-1	CASRGGTSGDNEQFF
TRBV9	TRBJ2-5	CASSGWGGETQYF
TRBV27	TRBJ2-7	CACGAGVGEQYF
TRBV29-1	TRBJ1-1	CSVLRGSTVPEAFF
TRBV30	TRBJ1-2	CAWRETRTGGIGYTF
TRBV27	TRBJ1-5	CASSLEEGGQPQHF
TRBV4-2	TRBJ2-7	CASSSPPIARTGGREQYF
TRBV28	TRBJ1-1	CASSSPSGTGNTEAFF
TRBV6-5	TRBJ2-7	CASKRGQAGGYEQYF
TRBV2	TRBJ2-5	CASNRLAGGQETQYF
TRBV5-8	TRBJ1-5	CASSRWTGSNQPQHF
TRBV29-1	TRBJ2-1	CSVVERGSYNEQFF
TRBV28	TRBJ2-4	CASIAEGDTQNIQYF
TRBV30	TRBJ1-1	CAWSRTEAFF
TRBV4-3	TRBJ1-3	CASSQDATVGGNTIYF
TRBV4-1	TRBJ2-1	CASRREGALAYNEQFF
TRBV9	TRBJ2-7	CASSVGAGLAGIEQYF
TRBV9	TRBJ2-2	CASSVAVAHTGELFF
TRBV2	TRBJ2-7	CASGDTFSYEQYF
TRBV9	TRBJ1-1	CASSPGTGRSNTEAFF
TRBV13	TRBJ1-4	CASRRGGGTGKLFF
TRBV6-5	TRBJ1-2	CASSYSRRTEGGYTF
TRBV29-1	TRBJ2-7	CSAAQGIDHEQYF
TRBV10-3	TRBJ1-1	CAISQGSNTEAFF
TRBV28	TRBJ1-5	CASSFQSNQPQHF
TRBV28	TRBJ1-2	CASTLTDRVSGYTF
TRBV30	TRBJ2-5	CAWSVRGITLENQYF
TRBV6-1	TRBJ1-2	CASRDGAGGYTF
TRBV5-4	TRBJ2-1	CASSLHVGTSFVEQFF
TRBV10-3	TRBJ2-1	CAIRASGTSGSAYNEQFF
TRBV5-4	TRBJ2-7	CASSYWTGTPRSYEQYF
TRBV11-1	TRBJ2-5	CASSLERVLAQETQYF
TRBV19	TRBJ1-5	CASRGGQAGNQPQHF
TRBV10-3	TRBJ2-6	CASYGSATGPGANVLTF
TRBV27	TRBJ2-7	CASSWGQGSDEQYF
TRBV5-6	TRBJ2-5	CASSFGQGIRSEETQYF
TRBV5-1	TRBJ2-1	CASSSDNEQFF
TRBV2	TRBJ1-2	CASSLTGDHGYTF
TRBV15	TRBJ1-2	CATSRTRDYGYTF
TRBV4-1	TRBJ2-7	CASSESGTSHHWEQYF
TRBV5-1	TRBJ1-4	CASSVTGAGEKLFF
TRBV30	TRBJ2-1	CAWSALAVGGAEQFF
TRBV5-1	TRBJ2-7	CASSFHQGLGSYEQYF
TRBV27	TRBJ1-5	CASSSSGTAYYNQPQHF
TRBV28	TRBJ1-4	CASSLGGTGTNEKLFF
TRBV19	TRBJ1-1	CASSPRQVNTEAFF
TRBV6-6	TRBJ1-5	CASSPRVGGREPQHF
TRBV2	TRBJ1-1	CARGQGGTEAFF
TRBV30	TRBJ2-7	CAWGWGLYEQYF